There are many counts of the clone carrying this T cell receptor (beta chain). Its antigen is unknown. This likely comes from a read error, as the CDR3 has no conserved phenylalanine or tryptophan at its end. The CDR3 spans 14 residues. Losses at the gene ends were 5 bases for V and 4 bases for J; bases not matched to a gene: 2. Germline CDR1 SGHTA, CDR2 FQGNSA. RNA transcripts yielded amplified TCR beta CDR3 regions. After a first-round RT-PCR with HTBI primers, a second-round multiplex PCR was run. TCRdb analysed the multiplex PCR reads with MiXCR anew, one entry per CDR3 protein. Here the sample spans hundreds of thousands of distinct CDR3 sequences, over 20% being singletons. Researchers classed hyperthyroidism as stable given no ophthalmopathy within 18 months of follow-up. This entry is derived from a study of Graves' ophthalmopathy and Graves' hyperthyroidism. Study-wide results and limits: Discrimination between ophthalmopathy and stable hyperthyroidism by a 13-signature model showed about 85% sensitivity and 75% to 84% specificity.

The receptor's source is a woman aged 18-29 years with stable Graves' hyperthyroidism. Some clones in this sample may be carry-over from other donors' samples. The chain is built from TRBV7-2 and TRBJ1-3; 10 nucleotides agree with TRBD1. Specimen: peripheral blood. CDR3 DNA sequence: TGTGCCAGCAGCCGGGACAGGGGCGGAAACACCATATATCTT. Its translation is CASSRDRGGNTIYL.